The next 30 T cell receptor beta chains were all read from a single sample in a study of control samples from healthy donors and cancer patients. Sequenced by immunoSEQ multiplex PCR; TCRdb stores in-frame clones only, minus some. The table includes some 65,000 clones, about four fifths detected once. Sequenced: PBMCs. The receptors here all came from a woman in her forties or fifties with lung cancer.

The CDR3 is CASSHLAADTQYF. Here the CDR3 DNA reads TGTGCCAGCAGCCATTTGGCGGCAGATACGCAGTATTTT. This rearrangement joins TRBV3-1 (or the pseudogene TRBV3-2) to TRBJ2-3, with D uncertain. Germline V gene lookup returns CDR1 LGHDT and CDR2 YNNKEL (reference sequence). The CDR3 length is 13 residues. V was shortened by 3 bases and J by 4 bases, with 8 bases between the two germline ends.

CDR3 protein: CASSPTGGASYGYTF. The CDR3 nucleotides are TGTGCCAGCAGCCCCACCGGGGGGGCGAGCTATGGCTACACCTTC. This sequence joins TRBV7-9 and TRBJ1-2, with D tentatively TRBD1 (6 bases). The V end lost 5 bases, the J end lost 4 bases, and 17 bases lay between the germline ends. Germline CDR1 reads SEHNR; CDR2 reads FQNEAQ (reference sequence). This CDR3 has 15 amino acids.

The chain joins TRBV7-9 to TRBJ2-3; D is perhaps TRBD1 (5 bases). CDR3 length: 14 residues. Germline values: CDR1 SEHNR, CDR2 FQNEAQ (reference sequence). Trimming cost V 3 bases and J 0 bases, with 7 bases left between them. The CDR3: CASSFDSSTDTQYF. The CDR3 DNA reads TGTGCCAGCAGCTTCGACAGTAGCACAGATACGCAGTATTTT.

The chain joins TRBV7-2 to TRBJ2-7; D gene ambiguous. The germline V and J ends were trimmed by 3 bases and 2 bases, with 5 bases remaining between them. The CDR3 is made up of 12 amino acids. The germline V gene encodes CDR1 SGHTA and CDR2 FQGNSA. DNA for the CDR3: TGTGCCAGCAGCTTCCTTCCCTACGAGCAGTACTTC. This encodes CASSFLPYEQYF.

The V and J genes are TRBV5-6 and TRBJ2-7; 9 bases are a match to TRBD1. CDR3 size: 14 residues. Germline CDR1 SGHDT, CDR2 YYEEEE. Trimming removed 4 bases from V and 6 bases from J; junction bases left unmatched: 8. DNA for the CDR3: TGTGCCAGCAGCCCGGGACAGGGTGGGCGCGAGCAGTACTTC. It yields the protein CASSPGQGGREQYF. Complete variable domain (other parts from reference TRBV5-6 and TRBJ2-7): DAGVTQSPTHLIKTRGQQVTLRCSPKSGHDTVSWYQQALGQGPQFIFQYYEEEERQRGNFPDRFSGHQFPNYSSELNVNALLLGDSALYLCASSPGQGGREQYFGPGTRLTVT.

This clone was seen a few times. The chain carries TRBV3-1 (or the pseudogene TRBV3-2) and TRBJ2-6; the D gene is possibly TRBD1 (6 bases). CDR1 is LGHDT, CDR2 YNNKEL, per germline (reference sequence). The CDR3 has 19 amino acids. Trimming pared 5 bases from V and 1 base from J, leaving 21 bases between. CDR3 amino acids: CASSSRILQGASGANVLTF. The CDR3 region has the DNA TGTGCCAGCAGCTCCCGTATATTACAGGGCGCATCTGGGGCCAACGTCCTGACTTTC.

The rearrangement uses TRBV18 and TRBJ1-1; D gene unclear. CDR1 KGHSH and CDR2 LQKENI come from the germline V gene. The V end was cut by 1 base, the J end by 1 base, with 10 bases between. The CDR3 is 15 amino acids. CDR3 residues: CASSPRSGENTEAFF. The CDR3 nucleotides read TGTGCCAGCTCACCACGAAGTGGGGAGAACACTGAAGCTTTCTTT.

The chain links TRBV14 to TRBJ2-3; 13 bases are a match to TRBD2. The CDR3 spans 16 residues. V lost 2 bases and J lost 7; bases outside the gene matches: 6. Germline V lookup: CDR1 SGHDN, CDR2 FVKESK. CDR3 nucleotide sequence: TGTGCCAGCAGCCAACTAACTAGCGGGGGGGCCAATACGCAGTATTTT. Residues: CASSQLTSGGANTQYF.

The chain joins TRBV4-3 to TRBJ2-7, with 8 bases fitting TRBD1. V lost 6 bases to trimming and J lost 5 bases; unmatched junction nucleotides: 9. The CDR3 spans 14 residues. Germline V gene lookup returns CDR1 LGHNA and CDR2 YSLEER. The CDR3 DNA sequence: TGCGCCAGCAGTCGGACAGGGACCCCGGACGAGCAGTACTTC. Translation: CASSRTGTPDEQYF.

CDR3 coding DNA: TGTGCCAGCAGTTTACAGGGCCCCGGGCATTCACCCCTCCACTTT. Its translation: CASSLQGPGHSPLHF. This sequence joins TRBV27 and TRBJ1-6; maybe TRBD1 (5 bases). V was cut by 2 bases and J by 8 bases, with 13 bases left in between. From germline, CDR1 is MNHEY and CDR2 SMNVEV (reference sequence). The CDR3 loop spans 15 amino acids.

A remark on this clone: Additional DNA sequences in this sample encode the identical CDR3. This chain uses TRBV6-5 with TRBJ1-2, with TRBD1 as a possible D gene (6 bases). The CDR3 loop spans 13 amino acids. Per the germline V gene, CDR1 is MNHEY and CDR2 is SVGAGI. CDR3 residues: CASSLGGQGGYTF. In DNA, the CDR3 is TGTGCTAGTAGTCTAGGGGGGCAGGGCGGCTACACCTTC.

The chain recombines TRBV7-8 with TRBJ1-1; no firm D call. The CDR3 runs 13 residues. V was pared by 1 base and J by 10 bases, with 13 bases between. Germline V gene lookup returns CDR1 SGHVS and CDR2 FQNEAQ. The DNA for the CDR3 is TGTGCCAGCAGCTTAGGGCAAAATGCGGCAGCTTTCTTT. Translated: CASSLGQNAAAFF.

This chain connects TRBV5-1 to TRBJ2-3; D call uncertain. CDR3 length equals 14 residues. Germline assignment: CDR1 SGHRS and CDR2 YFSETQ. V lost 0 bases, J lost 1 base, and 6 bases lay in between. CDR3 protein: CASSLASRTDTQYF. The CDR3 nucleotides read TGCGCCAGCAGCTTGGCCTCCCGCACAGATACGCAGTATTTT.

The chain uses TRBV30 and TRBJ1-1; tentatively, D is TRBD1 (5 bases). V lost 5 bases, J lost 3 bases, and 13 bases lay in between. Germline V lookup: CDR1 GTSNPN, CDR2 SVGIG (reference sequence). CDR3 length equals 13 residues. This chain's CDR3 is CAWALTGDTEAFF. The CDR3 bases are TGTGCCTGGGCTCTTACGGGGGACACTGAAGCTTTCTTT.

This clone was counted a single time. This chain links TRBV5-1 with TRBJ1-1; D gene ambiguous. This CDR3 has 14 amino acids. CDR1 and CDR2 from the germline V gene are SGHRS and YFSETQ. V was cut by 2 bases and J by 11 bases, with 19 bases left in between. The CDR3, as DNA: TGCGCCAGCAGCTTCCGAACGGACGGAGTGGGGGCTTTCTTT. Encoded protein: CASSFRTDGVGAFF.

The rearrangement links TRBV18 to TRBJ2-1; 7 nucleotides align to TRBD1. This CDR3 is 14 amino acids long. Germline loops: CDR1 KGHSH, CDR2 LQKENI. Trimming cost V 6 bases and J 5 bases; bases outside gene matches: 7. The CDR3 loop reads CASSDRVGDNEQFF. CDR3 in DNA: TGTGCCAGCTCCGACAGGGTGGGGGACAATGAGCAGTTCTTC.

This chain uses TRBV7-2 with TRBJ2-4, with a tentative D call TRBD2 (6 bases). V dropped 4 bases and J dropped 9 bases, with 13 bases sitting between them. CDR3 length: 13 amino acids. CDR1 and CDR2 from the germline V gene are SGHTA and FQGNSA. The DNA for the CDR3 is TGTGCCAGCAGCTCGTGGAGGGATCCCATTCAGTACTTC. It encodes CASSSWRDPIQYF.

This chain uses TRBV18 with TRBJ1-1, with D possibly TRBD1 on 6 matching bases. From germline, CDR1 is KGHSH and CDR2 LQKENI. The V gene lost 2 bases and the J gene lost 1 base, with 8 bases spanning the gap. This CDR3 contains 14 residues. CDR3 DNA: TGTGCCAGCTCACCAGACAGGAAGAACACTGAAGCTTTCTTT. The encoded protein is CASSPDRKNTEAFF.

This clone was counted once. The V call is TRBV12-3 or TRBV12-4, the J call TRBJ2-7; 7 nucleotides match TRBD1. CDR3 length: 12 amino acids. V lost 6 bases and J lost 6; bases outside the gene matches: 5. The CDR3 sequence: CASSRDSAEQYF. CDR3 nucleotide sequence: TGTGCCAGCAGCCGGGACAGCGCCGAGCAGTACTTC.

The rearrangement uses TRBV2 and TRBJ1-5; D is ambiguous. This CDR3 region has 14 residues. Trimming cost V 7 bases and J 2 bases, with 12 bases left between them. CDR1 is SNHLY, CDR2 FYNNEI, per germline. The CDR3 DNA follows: TGTGCCAGCACGGCTAAAGGTGGCAATCAGCCCCAGCATTTT. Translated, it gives CASTAKGGNQPQHF.

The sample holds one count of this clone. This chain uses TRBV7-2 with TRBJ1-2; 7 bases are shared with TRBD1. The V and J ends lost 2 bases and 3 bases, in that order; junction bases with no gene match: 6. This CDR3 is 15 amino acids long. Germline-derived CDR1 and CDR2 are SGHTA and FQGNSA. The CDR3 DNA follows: TGTGCCAGCAGCTTACGTACAGGGGACCACTATGGCTACACCTTC. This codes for CASSLRTGDHYGYTF.

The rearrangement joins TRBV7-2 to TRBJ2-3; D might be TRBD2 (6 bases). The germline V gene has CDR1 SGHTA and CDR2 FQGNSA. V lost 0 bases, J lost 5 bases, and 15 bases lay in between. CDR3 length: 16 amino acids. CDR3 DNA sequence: TGTGCCAGCAGCTTAGCGACTAGTCGGGGCCTAGATACGCAGTATTTT. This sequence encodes CASSLATSRGLDTQYF.

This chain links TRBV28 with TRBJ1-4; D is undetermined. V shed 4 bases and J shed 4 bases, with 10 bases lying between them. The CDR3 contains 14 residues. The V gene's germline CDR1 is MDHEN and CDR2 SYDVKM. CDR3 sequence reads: CASSSPALNEKLFF. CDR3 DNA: TGTGCCAGCAGTTCCCCAGCCCTTAATGAAAAACTGTTTTTT.

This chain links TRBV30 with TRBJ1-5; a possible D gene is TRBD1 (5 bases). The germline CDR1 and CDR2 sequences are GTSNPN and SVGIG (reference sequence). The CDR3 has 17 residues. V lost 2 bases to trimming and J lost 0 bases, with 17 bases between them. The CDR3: CAWSPFSWGVSNQPQHF. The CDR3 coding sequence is TGTGCCTGGAGTCCGTTTTCGTGGGGGGTTAGCAATCAGCCCCAGCATTTT.

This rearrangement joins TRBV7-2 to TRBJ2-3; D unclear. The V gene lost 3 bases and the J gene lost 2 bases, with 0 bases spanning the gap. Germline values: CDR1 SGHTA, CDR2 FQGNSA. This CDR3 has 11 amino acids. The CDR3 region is CASSFTDTQYF. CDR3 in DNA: TGTGCCAGCAGCTTCACAGATACGCAGTATTTT.

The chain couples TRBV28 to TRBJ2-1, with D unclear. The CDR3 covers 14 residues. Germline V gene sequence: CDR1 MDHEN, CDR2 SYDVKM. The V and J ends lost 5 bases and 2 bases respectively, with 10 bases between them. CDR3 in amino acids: CASSLRVTYNEQFF. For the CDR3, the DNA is TGTGCCAGCAGTCTACGGGTAACCTACAATGAGCAGTTCTTC.

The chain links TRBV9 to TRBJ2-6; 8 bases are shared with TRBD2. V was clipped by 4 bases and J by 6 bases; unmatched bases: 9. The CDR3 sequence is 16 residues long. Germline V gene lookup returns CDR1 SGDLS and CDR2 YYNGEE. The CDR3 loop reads CASSPGGFGMANVLTF. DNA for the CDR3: TGTGCCAGCAGCCCGGGAGGGTTTGGGATGGCCAACGTCCTGACTTTC.

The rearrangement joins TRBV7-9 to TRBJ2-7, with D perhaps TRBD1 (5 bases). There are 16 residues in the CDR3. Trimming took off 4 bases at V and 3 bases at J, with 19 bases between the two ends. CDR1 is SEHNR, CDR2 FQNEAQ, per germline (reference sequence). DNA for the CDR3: TGTGCCAGCAGCTCCCTGATAGGGGAAGGGGTCTACGAGCAGTACTTC. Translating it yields CASSSLIGEGVYEQYF.

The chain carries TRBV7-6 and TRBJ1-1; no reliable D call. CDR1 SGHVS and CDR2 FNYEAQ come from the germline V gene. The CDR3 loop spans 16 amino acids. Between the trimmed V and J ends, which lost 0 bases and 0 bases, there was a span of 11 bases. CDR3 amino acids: CASSLAVGTVNTEAFF. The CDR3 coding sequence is TGTGCCAGCAGCTTAGCAGTCGGTACGGTGAACACTGAAGCTTTCTTT.

The CDR3 spells CASSVVGQGYNEQFF. DNA of the CDR3: TGTGCCAGCAGCGTAGTAGGACAGGGTTACAATGAGCAGTTCTTC. The V call is TRBV9, the J call TRBJ2-1; 8 bases agree with TRBD1. Per germline, CDR1 SGDLS and CDR2 YYNGEE. The V and J ends lost 0 bases and 4 bases, in that order; junction bases with no gene match: 3. This CDR3 contains 15 residues. The full variable domain, completed using reference TRBV9 and TRBJ2-1, is DSGVTQTPKHLITATGQRVTLRCSPRSGDLSVYWYQQSLDQGLQFLIQYYNGEERAKGNILERFSAQQFPDLHSELNLSSLELGDSALYFCASSVVGQGYNEQFFGPGTRLTVL.